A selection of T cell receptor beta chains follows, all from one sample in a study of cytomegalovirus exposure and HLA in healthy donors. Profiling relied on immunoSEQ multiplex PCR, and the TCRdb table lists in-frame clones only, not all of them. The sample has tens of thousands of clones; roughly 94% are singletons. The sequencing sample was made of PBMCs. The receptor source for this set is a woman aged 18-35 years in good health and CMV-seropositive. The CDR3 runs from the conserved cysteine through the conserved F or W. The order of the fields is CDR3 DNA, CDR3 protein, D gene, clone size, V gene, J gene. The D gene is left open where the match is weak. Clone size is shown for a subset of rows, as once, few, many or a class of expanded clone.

cdr3_nt: TGTGCCAGCAGCGTGGTTCCGGGACAGGGTTACAATGAGCAGTTCTTC
cdr3_aa: CASSVVPGQGYNEQFF
d_call: TRBD1
clone_size: -
v_call: TRBV9
j_call: TRBJ2-1

cdr3_nt: TGTGCCAGCTCGGGGAGCAGACTCTCCTACAATGAGCAGTTCTTC
cdr3_aa: CASSGSRLSYNEQFF
d_call: -
clone_size: -
v_call: TRBV28
j_call: TRBJ2-1

cdr3_nt: TGTGCCAGCAGCTTAGCGACTAGCGGGATCGAGTACTTC
cdr3_aa: CASSLATSGIEYF
d_call: TRBD2
clone_size: -
v_call: TRBV11-1
j_call: TRBJ2-5

cdr3_nt: TGTGCCAGCAGCGGACAGGGTGCAGGTAGAAACACCATATATTTT
cdr3_aa: CASSGQGAGRNTIYF
d_call: TRBD1
clone_size: -
v_call: TRBV9
j_call: TRBJ1-3

cdr3_nt: TGCGCCAGCAGCTTGGGGACAGGGGGTCCCTCAACTAATGAAAAACTGTTTTTT
cdr3_aa: CASSLGTGGPSTNEKLFF
d_call: TRBD1
clone_size: -
v_call: TRBV5-1
j_call: TRBJ1-4

cdr3_nt: TGCAGTGCTAGAGACCCGGAAAAACTGTTTTTT
cdr3_aa: CSARDPEKLFF
d_call: -
clone_size: -
v_call: TRBV20-1
j_call: TRBJ1-4

cdr3_nt: TGCGCCAGCAGCCAAGTTGTGAGCGGCACCTACGAGCAGTACTTC
cdr3_aa: CASSQVVSGTYEQYF
d_call: -
clone_size: -
v_call: TRBV4-1
j_call: TRBJ2-7

cdr3_nt: TGTGCCTGGAGCCAAGGACTAGCGGGGGCAGGCGGGGAGCTGTTTTTT
cdr3_aa: CAWSQGLAGAGGELFF
d_call: TRBD2
clone_size: once
v_call: TRBV30
j_call: TRBJ2-2

cdr3_nt: TGCGCCAGCAGCTTGCAAGGGGCAGAGTACGAGCAGTACTTC
cdr3_aa: CASSLQGAEYEQYF
d_call: -
clone_size: few
v_call: TRBV5-1
j_call: TRBJ2-7

cdr3_nt: TGTGCCAGCAGTCCCCAGGGAGGCGGGGGCTACACCTTC
cdr3_aa: CASSPQGGGGYTF
d_call: -
clone_size: once
v_call: TRBV27
j_call: TRBJ1-2

cdr3_nt: TGTGCCAGCAGCTCGGACAGTAGTACCTACGAGCAGTACTTC
cdr3_aa: CASSSDSSTYEQYF
d_call: -
clone_size: -
v_call: TRBV7-9
j_call: TRBJ2-7

cdr3_nt: TGTGCCAGCAGTTTACAGGACTATGGCTACACCTTC
cdr3_aa: CASSLQDYGYTF
d_call: -
clone_size: few
v_call: TRBV28
j_call: TRBJ1-2

cdr3_nt: TGTGCCAGCAGTGTAGAAATGAACACTGAAGCTTTCTTT
cdr3_aa: CASSVEMNTEAFF
d_call: -
clone_size: -
v_call: TRBV6-4
j_call: TRBJ1-1

cdr3_nt: TGTGCCAGCAGTGAGAGCGGGGATGTGACGCAGTATTTT
cdr3_aa: CASSESGDVTQYF
d_call: TRBD2
clone_size: -
v_call: TRBV6-1
j_call: TRBJ2-3

cdr3_nt: TGTGCCAGCAGTTCCCACAGGTTAAACACTGAAGCTTTCTTT
cdr3_aa: CASSSHRLNTEAFF
d_call: -
clone_size: -
v_call: TRBV27
j_call: TRBJ1-1